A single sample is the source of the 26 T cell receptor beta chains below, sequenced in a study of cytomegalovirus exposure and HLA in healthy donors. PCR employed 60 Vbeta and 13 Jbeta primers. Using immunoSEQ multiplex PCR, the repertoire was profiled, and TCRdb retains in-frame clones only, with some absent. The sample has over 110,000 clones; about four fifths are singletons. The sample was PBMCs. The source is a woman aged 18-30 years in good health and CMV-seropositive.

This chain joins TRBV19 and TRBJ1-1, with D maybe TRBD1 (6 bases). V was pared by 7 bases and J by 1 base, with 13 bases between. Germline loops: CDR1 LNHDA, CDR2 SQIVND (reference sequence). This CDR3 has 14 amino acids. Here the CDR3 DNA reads TGTGCCAGTAAAAAGGCAGGGGAGAACACTGAAGCTTTCTTT. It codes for CASKKAGENTEAFF.

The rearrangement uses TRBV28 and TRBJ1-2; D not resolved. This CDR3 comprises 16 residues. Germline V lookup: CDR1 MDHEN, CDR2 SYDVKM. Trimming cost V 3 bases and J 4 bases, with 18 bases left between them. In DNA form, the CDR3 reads TGTGCCAGCAGTTTGACACTAGCGGACGCATCCTATGGCTACACCTTC. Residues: CASSLTLADASYGYTF.

CDR3 sequence reads: CASRLEPGTGTGYTF. CDR3 nucleotide sequence: TGTGCCAGCAGGCTGGAGCCCGGGACAGGGACTGGCTACACCTTC. This chain joins TRBV6-5 and TRBJ1-2; 9 nucleotides line up with TRBD1. CDR1 and CDR2 from the germline V gene are MNHEY and SVGAGI. After removal of 6 bases from V and 7 bases from J, the junction contained 12 bases not matched to a gene. This CDR3 contains 15 residues.

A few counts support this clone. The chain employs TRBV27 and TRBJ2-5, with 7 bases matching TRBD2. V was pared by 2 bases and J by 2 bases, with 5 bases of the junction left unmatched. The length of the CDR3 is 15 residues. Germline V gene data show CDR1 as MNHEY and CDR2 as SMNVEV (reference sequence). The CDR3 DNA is TGTGCCAGCAGTTTACGAGTGCGGGGGCAAGAGACCCAGTACTTC. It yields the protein CASSLRVRGQETQYF.

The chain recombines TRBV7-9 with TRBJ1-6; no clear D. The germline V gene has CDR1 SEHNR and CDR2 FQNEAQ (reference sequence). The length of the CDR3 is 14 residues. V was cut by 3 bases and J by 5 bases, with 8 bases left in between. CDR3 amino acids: CASSFRADNSPLHF. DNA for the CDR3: TGTGCCAGCAGCTTTAGAGCGGATAATTCACCCCTCCACTTT.

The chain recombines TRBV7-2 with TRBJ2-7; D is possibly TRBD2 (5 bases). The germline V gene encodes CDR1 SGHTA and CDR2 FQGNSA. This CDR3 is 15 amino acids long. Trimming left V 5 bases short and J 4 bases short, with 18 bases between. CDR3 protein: CASSRSGGEQYEQYF. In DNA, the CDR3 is TGTGCCAGCAGCCGGAGTGGTGGGGAGCAATACGAGCAGTACTTC.

CDR3 in DNA: TGTGCCAGCAGTTTGAACTTACAGGTAACTGAAGCTTTCTTT. This translates into CASSLNLQVTEAFF. The rearrangement uses TRBV27 and TRBJ1-1; a possible D gene is TRBD1 (5 bases). Germline-derived CDR1 and CDR2 are MNHEY and SMNVEV (reference sequence). The CDR3 totals 14 residues. Trimming pared 3 bases from V and 5 bases from J, leaving 13 bases between.

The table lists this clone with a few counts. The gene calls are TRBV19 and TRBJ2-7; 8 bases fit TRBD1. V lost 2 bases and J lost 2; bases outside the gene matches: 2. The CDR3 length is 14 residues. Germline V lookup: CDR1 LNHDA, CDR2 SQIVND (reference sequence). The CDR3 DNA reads TGTGCCAGTAGTATAAGGACAGGGACCTACGAGCAGTACTTC. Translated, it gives CASSIRTGTYEQYF.

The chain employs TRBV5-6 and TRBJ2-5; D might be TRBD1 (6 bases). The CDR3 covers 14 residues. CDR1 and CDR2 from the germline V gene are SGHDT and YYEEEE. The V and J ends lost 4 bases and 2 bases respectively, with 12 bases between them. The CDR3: CASSQGGGQETQYF. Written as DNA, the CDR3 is TGTGCCAGCAGCCAAGGGGGTGGGCAAGAGACCCAGTACTTC.

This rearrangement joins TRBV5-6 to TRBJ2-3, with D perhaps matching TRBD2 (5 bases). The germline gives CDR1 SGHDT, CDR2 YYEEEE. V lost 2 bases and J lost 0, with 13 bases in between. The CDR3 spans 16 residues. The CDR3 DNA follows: TGTGCCAGCAGCTTATGGACTGATTTTAGCACAGATACGCAGTATTTT. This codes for CASSLWTDFSTDTQYF.

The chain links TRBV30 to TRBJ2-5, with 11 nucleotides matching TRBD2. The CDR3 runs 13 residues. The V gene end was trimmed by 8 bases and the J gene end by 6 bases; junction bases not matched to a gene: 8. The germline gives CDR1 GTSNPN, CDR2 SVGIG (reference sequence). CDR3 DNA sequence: TGTGCCGGTAATAGCGGGGGGGGCCAGACCCAGTACTTC. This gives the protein CAGNSGGGQTQYF.

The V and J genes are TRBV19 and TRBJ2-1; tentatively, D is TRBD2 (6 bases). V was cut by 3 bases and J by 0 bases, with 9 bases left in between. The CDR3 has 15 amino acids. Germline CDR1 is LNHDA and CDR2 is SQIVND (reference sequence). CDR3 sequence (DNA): TGTGCCAGTAGTATGGGGGGACTCTCCTACAATGAGCAGTTCTTC. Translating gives CASSMGGLSYNEQFF.

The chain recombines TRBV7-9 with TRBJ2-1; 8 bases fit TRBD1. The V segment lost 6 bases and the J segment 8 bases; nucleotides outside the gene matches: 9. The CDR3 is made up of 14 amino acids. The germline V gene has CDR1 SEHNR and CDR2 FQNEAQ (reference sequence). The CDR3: CASSTGTGNYEQFF. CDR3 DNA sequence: TGTGCCAGCAGTACCGGGACAGGTAACTATGAGCAGTTCTTC.

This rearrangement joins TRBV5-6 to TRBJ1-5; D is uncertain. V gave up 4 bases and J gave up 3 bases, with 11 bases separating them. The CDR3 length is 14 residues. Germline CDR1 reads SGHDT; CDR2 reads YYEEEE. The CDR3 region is CASSRGSHNQPQHF. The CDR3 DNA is TGTGCCAGCAGCCGCGGGTCCCACAATCAGCCCCAGCATTTT.

The CDR3 region is CASSRTGELFF. CDR3 sequence (DNA): TGTGCCAGCAGTCGTACCGGGGAGCTGTTTTTT. The J gene is TRBJ2-2, the V gene TRBV14; D gene uncertain. V lost 6 bases and J lost 5, with 4 bases in between. The germline V gene encodes CDR1 SGHDN and CDR2 FVKESK. The CDR3 is made up of 11 amino acids.

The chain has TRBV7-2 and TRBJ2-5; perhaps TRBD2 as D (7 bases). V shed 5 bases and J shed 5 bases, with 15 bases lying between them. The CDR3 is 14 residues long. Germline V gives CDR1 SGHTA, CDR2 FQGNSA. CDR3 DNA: TGTGCCAGCAGCCCGCCGGGGGGCAGCGAGACCCAGTACTTC. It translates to CASSPPGGSETQYF.

The CDR3 here is CAISGQGTRMNTEAFF. CDR3 nucleotide sequence: TGTGCCATCAGCGGACAGGGAACCCGCATGAACACTGAAGCTTTCTTT. This sequence joins TRBV10-3 and TRBJ1-1; 8 bases map to TRBD1. This CDR3 comprises 16 residues. V trimming: 6 bases; J trimming: 0 bases; junction bases outside the gene matches: 9. The germline V gene encodes CDR1 ENHRY and CDR2 SYGVKD.

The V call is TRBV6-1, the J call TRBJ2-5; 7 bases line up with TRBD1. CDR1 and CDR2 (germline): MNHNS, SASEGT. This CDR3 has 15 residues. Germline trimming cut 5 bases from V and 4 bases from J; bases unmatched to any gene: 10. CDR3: CASSHRIDRVETQYF. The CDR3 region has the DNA TGTGCCAGCAGTCATCGAATCGACAGGGTAGAGACCCAGTACTTC.

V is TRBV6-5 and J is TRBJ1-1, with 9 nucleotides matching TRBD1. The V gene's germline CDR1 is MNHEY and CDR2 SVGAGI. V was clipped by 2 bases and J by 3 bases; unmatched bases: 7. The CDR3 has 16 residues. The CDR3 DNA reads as TGTGCCAGCAGTTACGGGAGGGACAGGGATCACACTGAAGCTTTCTTT. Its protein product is CASSYGRDRDHTEAFF.

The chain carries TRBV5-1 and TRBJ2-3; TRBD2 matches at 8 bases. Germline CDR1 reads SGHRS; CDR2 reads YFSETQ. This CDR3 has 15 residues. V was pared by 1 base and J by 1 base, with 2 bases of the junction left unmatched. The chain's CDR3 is CASSLYSGGTDTQYF. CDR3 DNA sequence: TGCGCCAGCAGCTTGTATAGCGGGGGCACAGATACGCAGTATTTT.

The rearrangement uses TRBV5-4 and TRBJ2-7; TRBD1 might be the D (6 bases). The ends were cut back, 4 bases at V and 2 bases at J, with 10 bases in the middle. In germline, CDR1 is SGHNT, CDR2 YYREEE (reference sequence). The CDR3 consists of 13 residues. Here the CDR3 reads CASSPGVAYEQYF. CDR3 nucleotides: TGTGCCAGCAGCCCAGGGGTAGCCTACGAGCAGTACTTC.

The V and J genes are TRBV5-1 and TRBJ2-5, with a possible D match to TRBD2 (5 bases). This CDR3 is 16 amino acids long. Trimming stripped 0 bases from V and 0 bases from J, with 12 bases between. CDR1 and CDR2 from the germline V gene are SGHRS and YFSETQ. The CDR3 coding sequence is TGCGCCAGCAGCTTGGGCGCCGTCGGGAACCAAGAGACCCAGTACTTC. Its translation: CASSLGAVGNQETQYF.

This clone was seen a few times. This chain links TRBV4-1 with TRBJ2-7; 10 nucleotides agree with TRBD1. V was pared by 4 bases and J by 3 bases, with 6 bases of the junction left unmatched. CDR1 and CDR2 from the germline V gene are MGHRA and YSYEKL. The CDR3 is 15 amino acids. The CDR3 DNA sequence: TGCGCCAGCAGCCCTCGGGACAGGGGAGACTACGAGCAGTACTTC. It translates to CASSPRDRGDYEQYF.

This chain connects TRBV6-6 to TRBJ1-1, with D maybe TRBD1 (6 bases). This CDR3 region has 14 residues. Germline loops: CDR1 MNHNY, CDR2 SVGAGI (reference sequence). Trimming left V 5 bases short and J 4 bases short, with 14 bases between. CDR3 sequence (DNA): TGTGCCAGCAGTACCGACAGGTTGAGCACTGAAGCTTTCTTT. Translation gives CASSTDRLSTEAFF.

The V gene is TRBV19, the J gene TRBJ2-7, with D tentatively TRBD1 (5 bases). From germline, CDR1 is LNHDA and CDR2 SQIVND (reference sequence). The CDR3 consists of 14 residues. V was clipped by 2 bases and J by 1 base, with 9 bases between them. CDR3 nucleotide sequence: TGTGCCAGTAGTATAAATAGACAGTCCTACGAGCAGTACTTC. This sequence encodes CASSINRQSYEQYF.

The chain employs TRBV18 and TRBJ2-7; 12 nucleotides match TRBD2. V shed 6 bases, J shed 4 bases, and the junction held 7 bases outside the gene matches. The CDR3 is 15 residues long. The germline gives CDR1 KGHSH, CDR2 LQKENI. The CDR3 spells CASSSSGGGRYEQYF. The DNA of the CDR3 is TGTGCCAGCTCTTCTAGCGGGGGGGGCCGGTACGAGCAGTACTTC.